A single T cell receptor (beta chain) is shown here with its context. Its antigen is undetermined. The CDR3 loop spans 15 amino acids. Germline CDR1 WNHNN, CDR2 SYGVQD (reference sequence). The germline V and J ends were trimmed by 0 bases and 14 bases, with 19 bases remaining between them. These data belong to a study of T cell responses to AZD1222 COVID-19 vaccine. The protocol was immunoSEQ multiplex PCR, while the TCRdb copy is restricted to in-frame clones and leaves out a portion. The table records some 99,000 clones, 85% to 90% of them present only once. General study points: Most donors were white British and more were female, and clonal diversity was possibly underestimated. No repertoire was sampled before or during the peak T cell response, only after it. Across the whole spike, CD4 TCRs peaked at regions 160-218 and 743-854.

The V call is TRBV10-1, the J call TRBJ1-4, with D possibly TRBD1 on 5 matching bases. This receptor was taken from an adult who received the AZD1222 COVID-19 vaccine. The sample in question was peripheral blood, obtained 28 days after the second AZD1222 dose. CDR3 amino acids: CASSESGVGSGRLFF. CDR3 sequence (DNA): TGCGCCAGCAGTGAGTCCGGCGTCGGGTCGGGGCGGCTGTTTTTT.